These 23 T cell receptor beta chains came from one sample sequenced in a study of beta chain features in type 1 diabetes. No antigen has been assigned to these receptors. What was sequenced were expressed TCRB transcripts, since all of the isolated RNA had been reverse transcribed. Sequencing used immunoSEQ multiplex PCR; TCRdb keeps in-frame clones, though not all of them. The data show under 300,000 clones, approximately 10% seen once. Study-wide results and limits: Among patients with Type 1 diabetes, TCRB CDR3s were moderately but significantly shorter in every one of the four CD4+ subsets.

Sequencing was done on a sample of naive CD4+ T cells from blood. These TCRs come from a man aged 25 to 45 with type 1 diabetes.

This clone was observed a handful of times. The chain combines TRBV6-4 with TRBJ2-1, with 10 bases lining up with TRBD2. Trimming at V came to 7 bases and at J to 6 bases, leaving 3 bases not matched to a gene. The length of the CDR3 is 13 residues. The germline V gene has CDR1 MRHNA and CDR2 SNTAGT. CDR3 coding DNA: TGTGCCAGCACTAGCGGGGGAACCAATGAGCAGTTCTTC. This encodes CASTSGGTNEQFF.

Notes on this clone: The junction and the germline gene differ at one end; a read error may be behind it. The V call is TRBV4-2, the J call TRBJ1-5; 12 bases agree with TRBD1. The germline gives CDR1 LGHNA, CDR2 YNFKEQ. CDR3 length: 16 residues. CDR3 loop: CASSQEGTGGNQPQHF. CDR3 sequence (DNA): TGTGCCAGCAGCCAAGAGGGGACAGGGGGCAACCAGCCCCAGCATTTT.

V gene TRBV28 combines with J gene TRBJ2-1; 8 positions match TRBD2. Germline assignment: CDR1 MDHEN and CDR2 SYDVKM. V dropped 6 bases and J dropped 2; count of bases not matched to a gene: 9. There are 16 residues in the CDR3. The CDR3 loop is CASRAPLAETYNEQFF. CDR3 bases: TGTGCCAGCAGGGCCCCACTAGCGGAGACCTACAATGAGCAGTTCTTC.

This clone was recorded a few times. The chain combines TRBV13 with TRBJ1-1; 7 nucleotides match TRBD1. CDR3 length equals 14 residues. V gave up 3 bases and J gave up 8 bases; unmatched junction bases: 9. The germline V gene encodes CDR1 PRHDT and CDR2 FYEKMQ (reference sequence). The CDR3 region has the DNA TGTGCCAGCAGCTTCCTCGACAGGGTCCGGGAAGCTTTCTTT. Translated, it gives CASSFLDRVREAFF.

V gene TRBV2 combines with J gene TRBJ2-5, with 8 bases fitting TRBD1. The CDR3 totals 15 residues. V was clipped by 7 bases and J by 4 bases; unmatched bases: 11. Germline CDR1 is SNHLY and CDR2 is FYNNEI. CDR3 nucleotide sequence: TGTGCCAGCACAACCCAGGGACAGGCGGCAGAGACCCAGTACTTC. Translating gives CASTTQGQAAETQYF. The variable domain in full, with the rest retrieved from reference TRBV2 and TRBJ2-5, is EPEVTQTPSHQVTQMGQEVILRCVPISNHLYFYWYRQILGQKVEFLVSFYNNEISEKSEIFDDQFSVERPDGSNFTLKIRSTKLEDSAMYFCASTTQGQAAETQYFGPGTRLLVL.

The V call is TRBV30, the J call TRBJ2-7, with 7 bases aligning to TRBD2. The CDR3 totals 14 residues. Germline V gene sequence: CDR1 GTSNPN, CDR2 SVGIG (reference sequence). Trimming removed 0 bases from V and 3 bases from J; junction bases left unmatched: 5. CDR3 amino acids: CAWSVGLAVYEQYF. CDR3 DNA sequence: TGTGCCTGGAGTGTTGGGCTAGCGGTCTACGAGCAGTACTTC.

J is TRBJ2-1 and V is TRBV2; TRBD2 is a possible D gene (6 bases). V was pared by 6 bases and J by 6 bases, with 12 bases between. The CDR3 sequence is 13 residues long. In germline, CDR1 is SNHLY, CDR2 FYNNEI. CDR3 in DNA: TGTGCCAGCAGGAAGCGGGTCGGCAATGAGCAGTTCTTC. It translates to CASRKRVGNEQFF.

This clone was counted only a few times. The genes are TRBV6-5 and TRBJ2-7, with D tentatively TRBD1 (5 bases). Germline values: CDR1 MNHEY, CDR2 SVGAGI. The CDR3 extends over 14 amino acids. The V gene lost 6 bases and the J gene lost 4 bases, with 16 bases spanning the gap. CDR3 DNA sequence: TGTGCCAGCAGCCTTACACACCAGGGATACGAGCAGTACTTC. Translation: CASSLTHQGYEQYF.

Only a few counts were recorded for this clone. This chain uses TRBV30 with TRBJ2-3; 10 bases fit TRBD2. The CDR3 consists of 14 residues. Germline CDR1 and CDR2: GTSNPN and SVGIG (reference sequence). The junction had 3 bases not matched to a gene; V was cut back by 3 bases and J by 3 bases. As DNA, the CDR3 is TGTGCCTGGAGGCGGACTAGCGGTACAGATACGCAGTATTTT. Translated, it gives CAWRRTSGTDTQYF. The full variable domain, with the rest looked up from reference TRBV30 and TRBJ2-3, is SQTIHQWPATLVQPVGSPLSLECTVEGTSNPNLYWYRQAAGRGLQLLFYSVGIGQISSEVPQNLSASRPQDRQFILSSKKLLLSDSGFYLCAWRRTSGTDTQYFGPGTRLTVL.

The gene calls are TRBV4-1 and TRBJ2-7; weak D call: TRBD1 (5 bases). Germline V gene sequence: CDR1 MGHRA, CDR2 YSYEKL. The CDR3 contains 15 residues. The germline V and J ends were trimmed by 0 bases and 4 bases, with 13 bases remaining between them. Written as DNA, the CDR3 is TGCGCCAGCAGCCAAGACAGGGTCATTATGTACGAGCAGTACTTC. Amino acid sequence: CASSQDRVIMYEQYF.

This clone was seen only a few times. The genes are TRBV11-2 and TRBJ2-7; 7 bases are a match to TRBD1. The V segment lost 5 bases and the J segment 1 base; nucleotides outside the gene matches: 8. The CDR3 totals 15 residues. The germline V gene has CDR1 SGHAT and CDR2 FQNNGV. For the CDR3, the DNA is TGTGCCAGCAGCCAGGTCGGCAGGGGGTCCTACGAGCAGTACTTC. Its protein product is CASSQVGRGSYEQYF.

This clone has only a few counts. The V call is TRBV18, the J call TRBJ1-5; no clear D. This CDR3 spans 13 amino acids. The germline V gene has CDR1 KGHSH and CDR2 LQKENI. Trimming stripped 3 bases from V and 9 bases from J, with 12 bases between. The CDR3 coding sequence is TGTGCCAGCTCACCGGGTGTGACTCGGCCCCAGCATTTT. Its protein product is CASSPGVTRPQHF.

This clone was picked up a small number of times. This chain connects TRBV30 to TRBJ1-6, with 7 nucleotides matching TRBD1. Germline loops: CDR1 GTSNPN, CDR2 SVGIG (reference sequence). Trimming cost V 3 bases and J 8 bases; bases outside gene matches: 10. The CDR3 sequence is 15 residues long. The CDR3 loop is CAWSSIGQAYSPLHF. CDR3 DNA sequence: TGTGCCTGGAGCTCAATCGGACAGGCCTATTCACCCCTCCACTTT.

This clone came up a few times. V gene TRBV19 combines with J gene TRBJ2-3, with 10 bases that match TRBD1. The V and J ends lost 10 bases and 2 bases, in that order; junction bases with no gene match: 6. The CDR3 length is 14 residues. The germline CDR1 and CDR2 sequences are LNHDA and SQIVND (reference sequence). CDR3 in DNA: TGTGCCACCTCGGACAGGGGGTTCACAGATACGCAGTATTTT. Amino acids: CATSDRGFTDTQYF.

The genes are TRBV5-4 and TRBJ2-3, with a possible D match to TRBD1 (5 bases). Germline lookup yields CDR1 SGHNT and CDR2 YYREEE (reference sequence). The CDR3 sequence is 14 residues long. The V gene lost 3 bases and the J gene lost 2 bases, with 10 bases spanning the gap. The CDR3 DNA sequence: TGTGCCAGCAGCTCTCTGACAGACACAGATACGCAGTATTTT. It is translated as CASSSLTDTDTQYF.

This clone occurred a few times. The genes are TRBV5-1 and TRBJ1-4; no definite D call. The germline gives CDR1 SGHRS, CDR2 YFSETQ. Between the trimmed V and J ends, which lost 1 base and 6 bases, there was a span of 10 bases. CDR3 size: 14 residues. The CDR3 protein is CASSLKGGDEKLFF. In DNA form, the CDR3 reads TGCGCCAGCAGCTTGAAGGGAGGAGATGAAAAACTGTTTTTT.

This rearrangement joins TRBV10-3 to TRBJ2-1; TRBD2 matches 13 bases. The CDR3 consists of 15 residues. Germline values: CDR1 ENHRY, CDR2 SYGVKD. Losses at the gene ends were 8 bases for V and 8 bases for J; bases not matched to a gene: 9. The CDR3 sequence is CAIQSRLAGGDEQFF. The CDR3 DNA reads TGTGCCATCCAGTCACGACTAGCGGGGGGTGATGAGCAGTTCTTC.

The chain couples TRBV7-9 to TRBJ2-5; 7 positions agree with TRBD2. V lost 5 bases to trimming and J lost 5 bases; unmatched junction nucleotides: 11. CDR1 is SEHNR, CDR2 FQNEAQ, per germline (reference sequence). The CDR3 extends over 15 amino acids. The CDR3 DNA is TGTGCCAGCAGCACAGGACTAGTATTAGGCGAGACCCAGTACTTC. Translation: CASSTGLVLGETQYF.

This chain links TRBV7-9 with TRBJ2-1; 10 bases fit TRBD1. V trimming: 1 base; J trimming: 3 bases; junction bases outside the gene matches: 6. Germline V gene lookup returns CDR1 SEHNR and CDR2 FQNEAQ (reference sequence). The CDR3 totals 17 residues. The DNA of the CDR3 is TGTGCCAGCAGCTTAGGAAGGACAGGGGGACTCTACAATGAGCAGTTCTTC. Amino acid sequence: CASSLGRTGGLYNEQFF.

There are a few counts of this clone. The chain uses TRBV29-1 and TRBJ1-1; D perhaps matches TRBD1 (6 bases). The CDR3 contains 12 residues. The V gene lost 6 bases and the J gene lost 3 bases, with 11 bases spanning the gap. Germline assignment: CDR1 SQVTM and CDR2 ANQGSEA. In DNA, the CDR3 is TGCAGCGTGGGACACCTTGACACTGAAGCTTTCTTT. It yields the protein CSVGHLDTEAFF. The full variable domain, its missing parts supplied by reference TRBV29-1 and TRBJ1-1, is SAVISQKPSRDICQRGTSLTIQCQVDSQVTMMFWYRQQPGQSLTLIATANQGSEATYESGFVIDKFPISRPNLTFSTLTVSNMSPEDSSIYLCSVGHLDTEAFFGQGTRLTVV.

This clone was counted a few times. This chain connects TRBV29-1 to TRBJ1-2; D is unclear. The CDR3 is 13 amino acids. The germline V gene has CDR1 SQVTM and CDR2 ANQGSEA. The V end was cut by 4 bases, the J end by 3 bases, with 12 bases between. The chain's CDR3 is CSVVEVLYYGYTF. The CDR3, as DNA: TGCAGCGTTGTGGAGGTTCTCTACTATGGCTACACCTTC.

The chain is built from TRBV2 and TRBJ2-2; a possible D gene is TRBD2 (7 bases). Trimming removed 5 bases from V and 5 bases from J, with 9 bases in between. This CDR3 contains 13 residues. CDR1 SNHLY and CDR2 FYNNEI come from the germline V gene. The CDR3 nucleotides are TGTGCCAGCAGTAGGGGGGGAACCGGGGAGCTGTTTTTT. This gives the protein CASSRGGTGELFF. The whole variable domain, remainder taken from reference TRBV2 and TRBJ2-2, is EPEVTQTPSHQVTQMGQEVILRCVPISNHLYFYWYRQILGQKVEFLVSFYNNEISEKSEIFDDQFSVERPDGSNFTLKIRSTKLEDSAMYFCASSRGGTGELFFGEGSRLTVL.

This clone was recorded a few times. CDR3 in amino acids: CASSRPAGTGVGQPQHF. The CDR3 coding sequence is TGTGCCAGCAGCCGCCCTGCCGGGACAGGGGTCGGGCAGCCCCAGCATTTT. The rearrangement joins TRBV7-2 to TRBJ1-5; TRBD1 agrees at 10 bases. The germline V gene has CDR1 SGHTA and CDR2 FQGNSA. This CDR3 region has 17 residues. With V trimmed by 5 bases and J by 7 bases, 14 bases remained unmatched.